These T cell receptor beta chains were read from a single sample in a study of cytomegalovirus exposure and HLA in healthy donors. Produced via immunoSEQ multiplex PCR; TCRdb's table is partial and in-frame only. The sample shows some 170,000 clones, approximately 80% of them seen only once. Sequencing was carried out using PBMCs. These receptors were obtained from a man aged 18 to 30 in good health and CMV-seropositive. CDR3s include the opening cysteine and the closing phenylalanine or tryptophan. A D gene is named only where the DNA matches it firmly. Part of the rows lack a size; the others show once, few, many or a class for expanded clones.

clone_size	j_call	v_call	d_call	cdr3_aa	cdr3_nt
once	TRBJ2-4	TRBV19	TRBD2	CASSIASGKNIQYF	TGTGCCAGTAGTATCGCTAGCGGGAAAAACATTCAGTACTTC
.	TRBJ2-2	TRBV7-7	TRBD2	CASSSSGGDTGELFF	TGTGCCAGCAGCTCATCGGGGGGGGACACCGGGGAGCTGTTTTTT
.	TRBJ1-5	TRBV5-8	.	CASSYRQRNQPQHF	TGTGCCAGCAGCTATAGACAGCGCAATCAGCCCCAGCATTTT
.	TRBJ2-1	TRBV27	TRBD2	CASKPLREATYNEQFF	TGTGCCAGCAAGCCTTTGCGGGAGGCTACCTACAATGAGCAGTTCTTC
.	TRBJ2-2	TRBV5-1	TRBD1	CASSWGGTGGSGELFF	TGCGCCAGCAGCTGGGGCGGGACAGGGGGCTCCGGGGAGCTGTTTTTT
once	TRBJ2-3	TRBV5-6	TRBD2	CASSWVGLGTDTQYF	TGTGCCAGCAGCTGGGTAGGACTAGGCACAGATACGCAGTATTTT
.	TRBJ1-3	TRBV9	.	CASSPGGNTIYF	TGTGCCAGCAGCCCGGGTGGAAACACCATATATTTT
few	TRBJ1-6	TRBV28	.	CASRSGHYNSPLHF	TGTGCCAGCAGGTCGGGACACTATAATTCACCCCTCCACTTT
.	TRBJ2-7	TRBV18	.	CASSPQFYYSYEQYF	TGTGCCAGCTCACCACAGTTTTACTACTCCTACGAGCAGTACTTC
.	TRBJ1-4	TRBV15	TRBD1	CATSRDRGPEKLFF	TGTGCCACCAGCAGAGACAGGGGGCCGGAAAAACTGTTTTTT
.	TRBJ2-7	TRBV2	.	CASSRAYEQYF	TGTGCCAGCAGCCGAGCCTACGAGCAGTACTTC
.	TRBJ1-1	TRBV11-2	TRBD1	CASSPRTGGMNTEAFF	TGTGCCAGCAGCCCCCGGACAGGGGGCATGAACACTGAAGCTTTCTTT
.	TRBJ1-5	TRBV19	TRBD1	CASSIPGGQPQHF	TGTGCCAGTAGTATCCCAGGGGGTCAGCCCCAGCATTTT
.	TRBJ2-2	TRBV29-1	TRBD1	CSVRRQGESGTGELFF	TGCAGCGTTCGGAGGCAGGGGGAAAGCGGCACCGGGGAGCTGTTTTTT